Presented here are 20 T cell receptor beta chains from one specimen sequenced in a study of T cells in Graves' hyperthyroidism and ophthalmopathy. Template material for amplifying TCR beta CDR3 regions consisted of RNA transcripts. TCR CDR3 underwent first-round RT-PCR with the HTBI primer set. A single record per CDR3 protein comes from TCRdb applying MiXCR to the multiplex PCR reads. There are over 700,000 distinct CDR3 sequences in the sample; just over 35% occur only once, and roughly 30% lies in the top ten. The sample was blood. These receptors all come from a middle-aged woman with Graves' hyperthyroidism.

This clonotype occurred a few times. The rearrangement joins TRBV2 to TRBJ1-4; no reliable D call. The CDR3 totals 13 residues. Germline V gene sequence: CDR1 SNHLY, CDR2 FYNNEI. Trimming removed 6 bases from V and 4 bases from J, with 9 bases in between. Here the CDR3 DNA reads TGTGCCAGCAGGGGCTATGATAATGAAAAACTGTTTTTT. Its translation: CASRGYDNEKLFF.

This sequence joins TRBV25-1 and TRBJ1-1, with TRBD1 matching 7 bases. After removal of 6 bases from V and 6 bases from J, the junction contained 4 bases not matched to a gene. CDR3 length: 12 residues. Germline lookup yields CDR1 MGHDK and CDR2 SYGVNS. CDR3: CASSQGVAEAFF. CDR3 coding DNA: TGTGCCAGCAGCCAGGGGGTTGCTGAAGCTTTCTTT.

V and J are TRBV29-1 and TRBJ2-5; TRBD2 might be the D (7 bases). The CDR3 consists of 12 residues. Germline assignment: CDR1 SQVTM and CDR2 ANQGSEA. Trimming shortened V by 5 bases and J by 4 bases, and 11 bases separated the two germline ends. The CDR3 loop reads CSVLGGRETQYF. CDR3 sequence (DNA): TGCAGCGTTTTGGGGGGGCGAGAGACCCAGTACTTC.

This sequence joins TRBV11-1 and TRBJ2-3; D gene uncertain. Per germline, CDR1 SGHAT and CDR2 FQDESV (reference sequence). This CDR3 region has 11 residues. The V end lost 6 bases, the J end lost 3 bases, and 4 bases lay between the germline ends. CDR3 sequence reads: CASSWTDTQYF. The CDR3, as DNA: TGTGCCAGCAGTTGGACAGATACGCAGTATTTT.

This clonotype was counted between two and nine times. The V and J genes are TRBV7-2 and TRBJ1-5, with D perhaps TRBD1 (5 bases). In germline, CDR1 is SGHTA, CDR2 FQGNSA. This CDR3 is built from 15 residues. V dropped 5 bases and J dropped 6 bases, with 17 bases sitting between them. The CDR3 DNA is TGTGCCAGCAGCCCGGGGCCCGGGAGCGGTCAGCCCCAGCATTTT. This encodes CASSPGPGSGQPQHF.

For this clonotype: One base away lies a much larger clone, so this may be a sequencing read error. The chain is built from TRBV7-2 and TRBJ1-2, with TRBD1 matching over 8 bases. The CDR3 runs to 12 residues. CDR1 SGHTA and CDR2 FQGNSA come from the germline V gene. The DNA for the CDR3 is TGTGCCGGCAGCACACAGGGGGGCGGCTACACCTTC. Protein sequence: CAGSTQGGGYTF.

The chain recombines TRBV2 with TRBJ2-5; D is tentatively TRBD1 or TRBD2 (5 bases each). V dropped 0 bases and J dropped 5 bases, with 13 bases sitting between them. Per germline, CDR1 SNHLY and CDR2 FYNNEI. This CDR3 comprises 15 residues. The CDR3 loop is CASSEARGDWETQYF. The CDR3 region has the DNA TGTGCCAGCAGTGAAGCGCGAGGGGATTGGGAGACCCAGTACTTC.

This clonotype has ten or more counts. The chain combines TRBV2 with TRBJ2-5; D is unclear. The V end lost 8 bases, the J end lost 3 bases, and 7 bases lay between the germline ends. This CDR3 contains 11 residues. Per germline, CDR1 SNHLY and CDR2 FYNNEI. Here the CDR3 reads CASLIEETQYF. CDR3 nucleotides: TGTGCCAGCCTCATAGAAGAGACCCAGTACTTC.

The CDR3 DNA reads as TGCAGTGCAGCAGGAGGAGAGACCCAGTACTTC. It encodes CSAAGGETQYF. The chain combines TRBV20-1 with TRBJ2-5; possible D gene TRBD2, 5 bases. The CDR3 totals 11 residues. Trimming removed 6 bases at V and 4 bases at J, with 9 bases between. Germline V gives CDR1 DFQATT, CDR2 SNEGSKA (reference sequence).

This clonotype was counted at least ten times. The chain couples TRBV24-1 to TRBJ1-2; no clear D. The CDR3 length is 13 residues. V was clipped by 5 bases and J by 3 bases, with 9 bases between them. CDR1 KGHDR and CDR2 SFDVKD come from the germline V gene. The CDR3 is CATSVSPYYGYTF. The CDR3 DNA reads TGTGCCACCAGTGTATCCCCTTACTATGGCTACACCTTC.

This clonotype was found many times. This sequence joins TRBV7-2 and TRBJ1-5; 9 nucleotides align to TRBD1. In germline, CDR1 is SGHTA, CDR2 FQGNSA. V shed 4 bases, J shed 3 bases, and the junction held 4 bases outside the gene matches. The CDR3 loop spans 15 amino acids. The CDR3 protein is CASSYGTGNNQPQHF. CDR3 coding DNA: TGTGCCAGCAGCTACGGGACAGGGAACAATCAGCCCCAGCATTTT.

This clonotype was seen many times. The chain is built from TRBV7-9 and TRBJ2-6; maybe TRBD1 (5 bases). In germline, CDR1 is SEHNR, CDR2 FQNEAQ (reference sequence). CDR3 size: 17 residues. The V and J ends lost 4 bases and 1 base respectively, with 14 bases between them. The CDR3 region is CASSYTPTASGANVLTF. Written as DNA, the CDR3 is TGTGCCAGCAGCTATACCCCGACAGCGTCTGGGGCCAACGTCCTGACTTTC.

There are many counts of this clonotype. The CDR3 protein is CASSPRSNTEAFF. As DNA, the CDR3 is TGTGCCAGCAGCCCCAGGTCGAACACTGAAGCTTTCTTT. The J gene is TRBJ1-1, the V gene TRBV5-8; D not certain. This CDR3 region has 13 residues. The ends were cut back, 4 bases at V and 1 base at J, with 8 bases in the middle. In germline, CDR1 is SGHTS, CDR2 YDEGEE. The full variable domain, with the rest looked up from reference TRBV5-8 and TRBJ1-1, is EAGVTQSPTHLIKTRGQQATLRCSPISGHTSVYWYQQALGLGLQFLLWYDEGEERNRGNFPPRFSGRQFPNYSSELNVNALELEDSALYLCASSPRSNTEAFFGQGTRLTVV.

For the CDR3, the DNA is TGTGCCAGTTTGCGGAAAACTTCTCGGGACAGGGTGGAAAAACTGTTTTTT. Translating it yields CASLRKTSRDRVEKLFF. The genes are TRBV19 and TRBJ1-4, with TRBD1 matching 9 bases. Trimming cost V 8 bases and J 8 bases; bases outside gene matches: 18. Germline loops: CDR1 LNHDA, CDR2 SQIVND (reference sequence). The CDR3 totals 17 residues.

V gene TRBV10-3 combines with J gene TRBJ2-7, with a tentative D call TRBD1 (5 bases). Germline V gene sequence: CDR1 ENHRY, CDR2 SYGVKD. There are 14 residues in the CDR3. The V end lost 8 bases, the J end lost 3 bases, and 17 bases lay between the germline ends. CDR3 nucleotide sequence: TGTGCCATCGAAGATCAAGGGGTCGACTACGAGCAGTACTTC. It yields the protein CAIEDQGVDYEQYF.

This clonotype was observed at least ten times. V and J are TRBV7-9 and TRBJ1-1; 7 positions agree with TRBD1. Germline trimming cut 4 bases from V and 3 bases from J; bases unmatched to any gene: 5. The germline V gene encodes CDR1 SEHNR and CDR2 FQNEAQ (reference sequence). This CDR3 has 14 amino acids. This CDR3 is CASSSQGGDTEAFF. CDR3 DNA: TGTGCCAGCAGCTCGCAGGGGGGGGACACTGAAGCTTTCTTT.

Many counts were recorded for this clonotype. The chain recombines TRBV24-1 with TRBJ1-2, with D perhaps TRBD1 (5 bases). V was pared by 6 bases and J by 4 bases, with 5 bases between. Germline V lookup: CDR1 KGHDR, CDR2 SFDVKD. The CDR3 is 11 residues long. The DNA for the CDR3 is TGTGCCACCAGTACAGGCTATGGCTACACCTTC. This encodes CATSTGYGYTF.

This clonotype was seen more than once but under ten times. This chain connects TRBV7-6 to TRBJ1-1, with TRBD1 matching over 9 bases. Trimming at V came to 3 bases and at J to 13 bases, leaving 6 bases not matched to a gene. This CDR3 is 12 amino acids long. Germline CDR1 reads SGHVS; CDR2 reads FNYEAQ. As DNA, the CDR3 is TGTGCCAGCAGCTTCACAGGGGGCACGGGTTTCTTT. It codes for CASSFTGGTGFF.

This clonotype was seen more than once but under ten times. CDR3 residues: CASSLPGTGIGTEAFF. The DNA for the CDR3 is TGCGCCAGCAGCCTCCCGGGGACAGGGATTGGGACTGAAGCTTTCTTT. The rearrangement uses TRBV5-1 and TRBJ1-1, with TRBD1 identical over 9 bases. The CDR3 runs to 16 residues. CDR1 and CDR2 from the germline V gene are SGHRS and YFSETQ. V gave up 4 bases and J gave up 5 bases; unmatched junction bases: 12.

The chain combines TRBV15 with TRBJ1-2; D gene ambiguous. From germline, CDR1 is LNHNV and CDR2 YYDKDF (reference sequence). The length of the CDR3 is 14 residues. V lost 3 bases and J 6 bases, leaving 14 bases between the germline ends. This chain's CDR3 is CATSSREIANGYTF. In DNA form, the CDR3 reads TGTGCCACCAGCAGCCGGGAGATCGCGAATGGCTACACCTTC.